These 32 T cell receptor beta chains share one sample of origin, sequenced in a study of blood T cell repertoires in COVID-19 (dated by TCRdb to about 2020). Library creation used the immunoSEQ multiplex PCR assay. TCRdb retrieved this table from immuneACCESS and kept in-frame rearrangements only. Not all clones are present; in checked studies, unresolved V genes account for under half, and no reason is known for the remainder. In all, the sample holds under 200,000 clones, and 87% of those were seen once. 7% of the sample goes to the ten largest clones. The sequencing sample was made of PBMCs or T cells enriched from blood (not recorded which). Receptors were obtained from a woman aged 45-65 years who had recovered from COVID-19.

V is TRBV18 and J is TRBJ1-1; D call uncertain. The V gene's germline CDR1 is KGHSH and CDR2 LQKENI. With 3 bases removed from V and 4 bases from J, the gap between germline ends came to 30 bases. The CDR3 consists of 20 residues. DNA for the CDR3: TGTGCCAGCTCACCGACGGGAGGCAATTTACATCCCGCCGCACGCACTGAAGCTTTCTTT. This translates into CASSPTGGNLHPAARTEAFF.

This clone was recorded only once. The chain combines TRBV4-3 with TRBJ1-3; TRBD1 agrees at 8 bases. Germline V CDR1 and CDR2: LGHNA, YSLEER. The CDR3 totals 16 residues. Trimming at V came to 1 base and at J to 5 bases, leaving 7 bases not matched to a gene. The CDR3 coding sequence is TGCGCCAGCAGCCAAGGCCAGACAGGGGCTAGAAACACCATATATTTT. Translation gives CASSQGQTGARNTIYF.

This chain links TRBV19 with TRBJ2-6, with TRBD1 as a possible D gene (5 bases). Per the germline V gene, CDR1 is LNHDA and CDR2 is SQIVND (reference sequence). The CDR3 has 16 residues. The ends were cut back, 7 bases at V and 4 bases at J, with 17 bases in the middle. CDR3: CASTLLGQSGANVLTF. DNA of the CDR3: TGTGCCAGTACCCTCTTGGGGCAATCCGGGGCCAACGTCCTGACTTTC.

This chain links TRBV18 with TRBJ1-1, with unresolved D. V was shortened by 2 bases and J by 0 bases, with 4 bases between the two germline ends. Per the germline V gene, CDR1 is KGHSH and CDR2 is LQKENI. There are 13 residues in the CDR3. CDR3 region: CASSPTVNTEAFF. The CDR3 nucleotides are TGTGCCAGCTCACCAACGGTGAACACTGAAGCTTTCTTT. Drawing the rest from reference TRBV18 and TRBJ1-1, the complete variable domain is NAGVMQNPRHLVRRRGQEARLRCSPMKGHSHVYWYRQLPEEGLKFMVYLQKENIIDESGMPKERFSAEFPKEGPSILRIQQVVRGDSAAYFCASSPTVNTEAFFGQGTRLTVV.

The chain joins TRBV3-1 (or the pseudogene TRBV3-2) to TRBJ1-4; 7 positions agree with TRBD1. Germline V gives CDR1 LGHDT, CDR2 YNNKEL (reference sequence). V shed 3 bases, J shed 7 bases, and the junction held 2 bases outside the gene matches. The CDR3 is 13 residues long. The CDR3 is CASSQGQFEKLFF. The DNA of the CDR3 is TGTGCCAGCAGCCAGGGACAGTTTGAAAAACTGTTTTTT.

The chain is built from TRBV3-1 (or the pseudogene TRBV3-2) and TRBJ1-6; D uncertain. CDR3 length: 12 residues. Trimming removed 5 bases at V and 8 bases at J, with 7 bases between. Germline V gene sequence: CDR1 LGHDT, CDR2 YNNKEL (reference sequence). The CDR3 bases are TGTGCCAGCAGCGCCGGGGATTCACCCCTCCACTTT. It codes for CASSAGDSPLHF.

The chain employs TRBV5-5 and TRBJ2-1; 8 bases are shared with TRBD2. V shed 2 bases and J 2 bases; nucleotides not matched to a gene: 3. This CDR3 is built from 15 residues. The germline CDR1 and CDR2 sequences are SGHKS and YYEKEE (reference sequence). CDR3 sequence reads: CASSLSGSAYNEQFF. The CDR3 DNA reads as TGTGCCAGCAGCTTAAGCGGGAGCGCCTACAATGAGCAGTTCTTC.

The chain carries TRBV12-5 and TRBJ1-5, with no clear D. Germline values: CDR1 LGHNT, CDR2 FRNRAP. The length of the CDR3 is 13 residues. Deletions cut 1 base from V and 3 bases from J, with 4 bases between. CDR3 residues: CASGLALNQPQHF. CDR3 sequence (DNA): TGTGCTAGTGGTTTGGCCCTCAATCAGCCCCAGCATTTT.

This clone has only a few counts. The chain joins TRBV27 to TRBJ1-1; TRBD1 might be the D (5 bases). CDR1 and CDR2 from the germline V gene are MNHEY and SMNVEV (reference sequence). Trimming shortened V by 5 bases and J by 3 bases, and 10 bases separated the two germline ends. The CDR3 runs 13 residues. CDR3 in amino acids: CASSPDRYTEAFF. The DNA for the CDR3 is TGTGCCAGCAGTCCCGACAGATACACTGAAGCTTTCTTT.

Only a few counts were recorded for this clone. V is TRBV4-3 and J is TRBJ2-5, with D maybe TRBD2 (6 bases). V gave up 1 base and J gave up 0 bases, with 9 bases separating them. The CDR3 totals 15 residues. Germline values: CDR1 LGHNA, CDR2 YSLEER. CDR3 in amino acids: CASSQGRGDQETQYF. CDR3 DNA: TGCGCCAGCAGCCAAGGGAGGGGTGACCAAGAGACCCAGTACTTC.

This chain uses TRBV28 with TRBJ1-2, with TRBD1 matching 8 bases. The germline V gene encodes CDR1 MDHEN and CDR2 SYDVKM. CDR3 length: 17 residues. After removal of 4 bases from V and 3 bases from J, the junction contained 13 bases not matched to a gene. CDR3 region: CASSSRISGGDDYGYTF. The CDR3 nucleotides read TGTGCCAGCAGTTCCCGAATCTCAGGGGGCGATGACTATGGCTACACCTTC.

The chain recombines TRBV19 with TRBJ1-5, with 7 bases identical to TRBD1. This CDR3 spans 15 amino acids. V trimming: 3 bases; J trimming: 5 bases; junction bases outside the gene matches: 7. Germline CDR1 is LNHDA and CDR2 is SQIVND (reference sequence). The CDR3 DNA reads as TGTGCCAGTAGTATTAGTTTAGACAGGGATCAGCCCCAGCATTTT. Its translation: CASSISLDRDQPQHF.

The V gene is TRBV5-1, the J gene TRBJ2-7, with TRBD2 matching over 13 bases. CDR3 length: 15 amino acids. Germline loops: CDR1 SGHRS, CDR2 YFSETQ. Losses at the gene ends were 3 bases for V and 3 bases for J; bases not matched to a gene: 3. CDR3 bases: TGCGCCAGCAGCTGGGGACTAGCGGGGAACTACGAGCAGTACTTC. Amino acid sequence: CASSWGLAGNYEQYF.

V and J are TRBV28 and TRBJ2-3; D is perhaps TRBD2 (6 bases). The germline gives CDR1 MDHEN, CDR2 SYDVKM. Trimming took off 8 bases at V and 3 bases at J, with 18 bases between the two ends. The CDR3 contains 15 residues. CDR3: CASCWRGLPTDTQYF. CDR3 bases: TGTGCCAGCTGTTGGAGGGGCCTTCCAACAGATACGCAGTATTTT.

CDR3 sequence: CASSRLAGGSEQYF. CDR3 nucleotide sequence: TGTGCCAGCAGCCGACTAGCGGGAGGGAGCGAGCAGTACTTC. The rearrangement uses TRBV7-9 and TRBJ2-7, with TRBD2 matching 14 bases. This CDR3 contains 14 residues. The germline V gene encodes CDR1 SEHNR and CDR2 FQNEAQ (reference sequence). The trim removed 5 bases at V and 6 bases at J, leaving 3 bases unmatched.

The chain links TRBV19 to TRBJ1-4, with 7 bases that match TRBD1. The CDR3 loop spans 15 amino acids. After removal of 5 bases from V and 0 bases from J, the junction contained 3 bases not matched to a gene. Germline assignment: CDR1 LNHDA and CDR2 SQIVND (reference sequence). The CDR3 bases are TGTGCCAGTAGTGGGACAGTTGCAACTAATGAAAAACTGTTTTTT. Residues: CASSGTVATNEKLFF.

V gene TRBV30 combines with J gene TRBJ1-2, with D possibly being TRBD1 (6 bases). V was pared by 4 bases and J by 4 bases, with 19 bases between. The V gene's germline CDR1 is GTSNPN and CDR2 SVGIG (reference sequence). The CDR3 is 15 residues long. In nucleotides, the CDR3 is TGTGCCTGGACCCCAGGGGTCATAGAGGGCTATGGCTACACCTTC. Protein sequence: CAWTPGVIEGYGYTF.

The chain has TRBV19 and TRBJ2-1; TRBD2 matches at 14 bases. The V gene end was trimmed by 8 bases and the J gene end by 2 bases; junction bases not matched to a gene: 14. There are 19 residues in the CDR3. Germline-derived CDR1 and CDR2 are LNHDA and SQIVND (reference sequence). The CDR3 nucleotides read TGTGCCAGTGCTTCCTCCGGGACTAGCGGGAGAAGGCCCTACAATGAGCAGTTCTTC. Translation: CASASSGTSGRRPYNEQFF.

V and J are TRBV19 and TRBJ2-3, with 7 bases fitting TRBD1. The CDR3 covers 14 residues. V lost 7 bases to trimming and J lost 1 base; unmatched junction nucleotides: 5. CDR1 and CDR2 (germline): LNHDA, SQIVND (reference sequence). The CDR3 reads CASTVGQGTDTQYF. The CDR3 region has the DNA TGTGCCAGTACGGTAGGACAGGGCACAGATACGCAGTATTTT.

J is TRBJ1-1 and V is TRBV29-1; tentatively, D is TRBD1 (6 bases). The CDR3 length is 14 residues. CDR1 SQVTM and CDR2 ANQGSEA come from the germline V gene. Trimming cost V 7 bases and J 1 base, with 16 bases left between them. The CDR3 DNA follows: TGCAGCGGGCGCCGGGGACACGGGAACACTGAAGCTTTCTTT. Its protein product is CSGRRGHGNTEAFF. Supplemented by reference TRBV29-1 and TRBJ1-1, the full variable domain reads SAVISQKPSRDICQRGTSLTIQCQVDSQVTMMFWYRQQPGQSLTLIATANQGSEATYESGFVIDKFPISRPNLTFSTLTVSNMSPEDSSIYLCSGRRGHGNTEAFFGQGTRLTVV.

CDR3 nucleotides: TGTGCCAGCAGCCGGGGGGGTCTCGGGCAGTATTTT. This codes for CASSRGGLGQYF. The rearrangement links TRBV6-5 to TRBJ2-3, with TRBD2 matching 8 bases. The V gene end was trimmed by 6 bases and the J gene end by 11 bases; junction bases not matched to a gene: 7. CDR1 MNHEY and CDR2 SVGAGI come from the germline V gene. This CDR3 is 12 amino acids long.

The chain is built from TRBV11-2 and TRBJ1-5, with D tentatively TRBD1 (5 bases). CDR1 is SGHAT, CDR2 FQNNGV, per germline. The CDR3 loop spans 14 amino acids. V shed 5 bases and J shed 0 bases, with 8 bases lying between them. The DNA of the CDR3 is TGTGCCAGCAGCACCGACAGTAGCAATCAGCCCCAGCATTTT. It is translated as CASSTDSSNQPQHF.

V is TRBV4-3 and J is TRBJ2-2; 8 positions agree with TRBD1. The CDR3 totals 17 residues. Germline loops: CDR1 LGHNA, CDR2 YSLEER. With 2 bases clipped from V and 1 base from J, the junction kept 6 bases outside the gene matches. CDR3 region: CASSQQQGTGNTGELFF. The DNA of the CDR3 is TGCGCCAGCAGCCAACAACAGGGGACAGGGAACACCGGGGAGCTGTTTTTT.

The V call is TRBV28, the J call TRBJ1-3, with 8 bases aligning to TRBD1. The V gene's germline CDR1 is MDHEN and CDR2 SYDVKM. This CDR3 has 15 amino acids. V dropped 7 bases and J dropped 5; count of bases not matched to a gene: 10. The CDR3 loop is CASTPRDRRRNTIYF. The CDR3 bases are TGTGCCAGCACCCCCCGGGACAGGAGAAGAAACACCATATATTTT.

The chain joins TRBV11-2 to TRBJ1-4; tentatively, D is TRBD1 (6 bases). V shed 5 bases and J shed 4 bases, with 17 bases lying between them. CDR1 and CDR2 from the germline V gene are SGHAT and FQNNGV. The CDR3 has 16 residues. CDR3 bases: TGTGCCAGCAGCCCCCACAGGGCTGGCGGTAATGAAAAACTGTTTTTT. Its protein product is CASSPHRAGGNEKLFF.

This chain joins TRBV4-2 and TRBJ2-1; TRBD2 agrees at 11 bases. The V gene's germline CDR1 is LGHNA and CDR2 YNFKEQ. CDR3 length: 18 amino acids. V trimming: 4 bases; J trimming: 3 bases; junction bases outside the gene matches: 11. CDR3 region: CASSPAILAGGDYNEQFF. The CDR3 nucleotides read TGTGCCAGCAGCCCCGCCATTTTAGCGGGAGGGGACTACAATGAGCAGTTCTTC.

CDR3 sequence reads: CASSLTVPSTEAFF. The CDR3 region has the DNA TGTGCCAGCAGTTTAACGGTGCCGAGCACTGAAGCTTTCTTT. The chain combines TRBV28 with TRBJ1-1; D remains unclear. The CDR3 runs to 14 residues. V was pared by 2 bases and J by 4 bases, with 11 bases between. Germline-derived CDR1 and CDR2 are MDHEN and SYDVKM.

This clone was observed a few times. The gene calls are TRBV24-1 and TRBJ2-1; D possibly corresponds to TRBD1 (6 bases). There are 15 residues in the CDR3. V shed 1 base and J shed 9 bases, with 15 bases lying between them. Germline V gene data show CDR1 as KGHDR and CDR2 as SFDVKD. The CDR3 spells CATSDFGRGTVEQFF. CDR3 in DNA: TGTGCCACCAGTGATTTTGGCAGGGGTACTGTTGAGCAGTTCTTC.

The chain has TRBV6-2 or TRBV6-3 and TRBJ2-2; 7 nucleotides align to TRBD1. V was clipped by 6 bases and J by 3 bases; unmatched bases: 7. The CDR3 sequence is 15 residues long. Germline V lookup: CDR1 MNHEY, CDR2 SVGEGT. The CDR3 loop is CASSHPDRDTGELFF. The CDR3 DNA reads TGTGCCAGCAGCCACCCCGACAGGGACACCGGGGAGCTGTTTTTT.

This chain links TRBV30 with TRBJ1-5; 7 bases map to TRBD1. The CDR3 has 17 residues. In germline, CDR1 is GTSNPN, CDR2 SVGIG (reference sequence). After removal of 3 bases from V and 3 bases from J, the junction contained 14 bases not matched to a gene. This CDR3 reads CAWSPFRQGVTNQPQHF. The CDR3 DNA reads TGTGCCTGGAGCCCTTTTCGTCAGGGGGTGACCAATCAGCCCCAGCATTTT.

The rearrangement links TRBV11-3 to TRBJ2-1; D may be TRBD2 (5 bases). V lost 5 bases and J lost 7, with 12 bases in between. The CDR3 spans 13 residues. Germline loops: CDR1 SGHNT, CDR2 YENEEA. Written as DNA, the CDR3 is TGTGCCAGCAGCCGAGGGCCCATAAATGAGCAGTTCTTC. Protein product: CASSRGPINEQFF.

This chain links TRBV5-1 with TRBJ2-2; possibly TRBD1 for D (6 bases). V was cut by 4 bases and J by 4 bases, with 11 bases left in between. CDR1 SGHRS and CDR2 YFSETQ come from the germline V gene. The CDR3 has 14 amino acids. The CDR3 reads CASSMGHSTGELFF. The CDR3 DNA sequence: TGCGCCAGCAGCATGGGACACAGCACCGGGGAGCTGTTTTTT.